This T cell receptor beta chain was retrieved from a study of T cell responses to AZD1222 COVID-19 vaccine. The study's findings and limits: Every sample of the repertoires postdated the peak T cell response. There were vaccine-associated CD4 TCRs across spike, dominant at 160-218 and 743-854. In a largely white British group with more females than males, clonal diversity was possibly underestimated. Only 5 to 7 AZD1222 recipients tested seropositive at baseline.

This clone was counted only a few times. Its target is not known. Generated by immunoSEQ multiplex PCR, the TCRdb table keeps only in-frame clones and is missing some. Among approximately 110,000 clones, 88% were seen once, and the ten largest hold roughly 4%. Per germline, CDR1 KGHSH and CDR2 LQKENI. The CDR3 runs to 14 residues. Trimming cost V 5 bases and J 2 bases; bases outside gene matches: 2. The specimen was peripheral blood, collected on day 0 of AZD1222 vaccination. V and J are TRBV18 and TRBJ2-1; TRBD2 matches 8 bases. The receptor was derived from an adult in good health. CDR3 in DNA: TGTGCCAGCTCAACAGCGGGAGCCTACAATGAGCAGTTCTTC. This codes for CASSTAGAYNEQFF.